The clone carrying this TCR beta chain was seen only once. Its antigen is unknown. This entry belongs to a study of long-term antiretroviral therapy in people with HIV. Running of the v3.0 immunoSEQ assay took place at survey level. Per-sample sequencing targets were roughly 40,000-55,000 T-cell genomes. Produced via immunoSEQ multiplex PCR; TCRdb's table is partial and in-frame only. The sample has 24,000 or so clones; roughly 88% are singletons. The CDR3 consists of 14 residues. Between the trimmed V and J ends, which lost 3 bases and 5 bases, there was a span of 11 bases. CDR1 is MRHNA, CDR2 SNTAGT, per germline. Study conclusions and caveats: Whereas controls had wider CDR3 length ranges, HIV repertoires had narrower ones. Post-ART samples showed increased diversity that remained below transplant donor control levels. All time points showed a repertoire dominated by clones expanded before ART.

The chain carries TRBV6-4 and TRBJ2-1; no definite D call. Sample: unsorted PBMCs, taken around 4.5 years after starting antiretroviral therapy. The clonotype was recovered from a young man with HIV. The CDR3 bases are TGTGCCAGCAGTGATTATTCTGACCACAATGAGCAGTTCTTC. Residues: CASSDYSDHNEQFF.